These 28 T cell receptor beta chains originate from one sample sequenced in a study of Ad26.COV2.S vaccination and SARS-CoV-2 variants. TCRdb's table, derived via immunoSEQ multiplex PCR, lists solely in-frame clones and lacks some. The sample has about 400,000 clones; about 89% are singletons. Regarding treatment: over 15 received Ad26.COV2.S at low or high dose, single or two shots; several received placebo; per-sample allocation not given. The samples were gathered on day 63 after the first injection of vaccine or placebo. The sequencing here drew on peripheral blood, taken in a trial of Ad26.COV2.S vaccine versus placebo. The source is a person between 18 and 59 years old who received the Ad26.COV2.S COVID-19 vaccine or a placebo.

This chain links TRBV30 with TRBJ1-1; TRBD1 is a possible D gene (5 bases). CDR1 and CDR2 (germline): GTSNPN, SVGIG (reference sequence). The CDR3 runs to 15 residues. V shed 2 bases and J shed 6 bases, with 19 bases lying between them. CDR3 protein: CAWSRGPGDGAEAFF. The CDR3 region has the DNA TGTGCCTGGAGTAGGGGCCCGGGCGATGGGGCTGAAGCTTTCTTT.

The V gene is TRBV19, the J gene TRBJ2-7; maybe TRBD1 (6 bases). Germline CDR1 reads LNHDA; CDR2 reads SQIVND (reference sequence). Trimming took 5 bases from V and 2 from J, leaving 19 bases between them. The CDR3 spans 16 residues. CDR3 amino acids: CASSAADRTYPYEQYF. The DNA for the CDR3 is TGTGCCAGTAGTGCCGCCGACAGGACATACCCCTACGAGCAGTACTTC. Combining the CDR3 with reference TRBV19 and TRBJ2-7 gives the whole variable domain DGGITQSPKYLFRKEGQNVTLSCEQNLNHDAMYWYRQDPGQGLRLIYYSQIVNDFQKGDIAEGYSVSREKKESFPLTVTSAQKNPTAFYLCASSAADRTYPYEQYFGPGTRLTVT.

In its sample, this clone was seen once. This chain connects TRBV6-1 to TRBJ2-7, with TRBD2 identical over 7 bases. CDR1 and CDR2 (germline): MNHNS, SASEGT. The length of the CDR3 is 13 residues. The J segment lost 3 bases and the V segment lost 3 bases, leaving 2 bases of the junction unmatched. The CDR3: CASSDREVYEQYF. In DNA, the CDR3 is TGTGCCAGCAGTGACCGGGAGGTCTACGAGCAGTACTTC.

CDR3 in amino acids: CASRKDSNEQFF. The CDR3 DNA follows: TGTGCCAGCAGAAAGGACAGCAATGAGCAGTTCTTC. The V call is TRBV12-3 or TRBV12-4, the J call TRBJ2-1, with a weak D call TRBD1 (6 bases). The germline V and J ends were trimmed by 6 bases and 6 bases, with 9 bases remaining between them. CDR3 length: 12 residues.

The V call is TRBV5-1, the J call TRBJ1-5; 8 bases line up with TRBD1. Trimming removed 0 bases from V and 6 bases from J; junction bases left unmatched: 5. CDR1 SGHRS and CDR2 YFSETQ come from the germline V gene. The length of the CDR3 is 15 residues. This CDR3 reads CASSLAGGSGQPQHF. The CDR3 DNA reads as TGCGCCAGCAGCTTGGCAGGGGGCTCGGGTCAGCCCCAGCATTTT. Complete variable domain (other parts from reference TRBV5-1 and TRBJ1-5): KAGVTQTPRYLIKTRGQQVTLSCSPISGHRSVSWYQQTPGQGLQFLFEYFSETQRNKGNFPGRFSGRQFSNSRSEMNVSTLELGDSALYLCASSLAGGSGQPQHFGDGTRLSIL.

The rearrangement links TRBV14 to TRBJ2-1, with 8 bases fitting TRBD2. CDR1 is SGHDN, CDR2 FVKESK, per germline. The CDR3 spans 14 residues. V was clipped by 6 bases and J by 8 bases; unmatched bases: 9. The CDR3 DNA reads TGTGCCAGCAGGACAGCGGGAGCAGTAGATGAGCAGTTCTTC. This sequence encodes CASRTAGAVDEQFF.

The chain is built from TRBV7-3 and TRBJ2-5, with 15 nucleotides matching TRBD2. CDR1 is SGHTA, CDR2 FQGTGA, per germline. This CDR3 spans 16 amino acids. The V segment lost 4 bases and the J segment 5 bases; nucleotides outside the gene matches: 5. The CDR3 DNA is TGTGCCAGCAGCTACGGACTAGCGGGAGGGCGGGAGACCCAGTACTTC. As protein: CASSYGLAGGRETQYF.

The chain uses TRBV7-2 and TRBJ2-2, with TRBD2 matching over 9 bases. Germline CDR1 SGHTA, CDR2 FQGNSA. V lost 1 base, J lost 4 bases, and 4 bases stayed unmatched. The CDR3 is 16 residues long. CDR3 in DNA: TGTGCCAGCAGCTTAGTTGCGGGAGGGACCACCGGGGAGCTGTTTTTT. This encodes CASSLVAGGTTGELFF.

The V call is TRBV6-1, the J call TRBJ2-7, with D possibly matching TRBD2 (5 bases). V was clipped by 2 bases and J by 6 bases, with 11 bases between them. This CDR3 spans 13 amino acids. The germline gives CDR1 MNHNS, CDR2 SASEGT. The CDR3 nucleotides are TGTGCCAGCAGTGAATCGGAGACTACCGAGCAGTACTTC. Its protein is CASSESETTEQYF.

The chain combines TRBV6-5 with TRBJ1-5; the D gene is possibly TRBD1 (5 bases). Trimming left V 6 bases short and J 3 bases short, with 6 bases between. CDR3 length: 12 residues. Germline CDR1 is MNHEY and CDR2 is SVGAGI. CDR3 DNA: TGTGCCAGCAGGGGGCTCAATCAGCCCCAGCATTTT. It encodes CASRGLNQPQHF.

CDR3 bases: TGCGCCAGCAGCTCCCTTACAGGGAGCTCTGGGGCCAACGTCCTGACTTTC. This translates into CASSSLTGSSGANVLTF. The genes are TRBV5-1 and TRBJ2-6, with a possible D match to TRBD1 (6 bases). The CDR3 runs 17 residues. Trimming took 3 bases from V and 0 from J, leaving 13 bases between them. Germline CDR1 reads SGHRS; CDR2 reads YFSETQ.

This chain links TRBV7-9 with TRBJ1-5; TRBD1 aligns across 8 bases. The CDR3 sequence is 15 residues long. J lost 11 bases, V lost 0 bases, and 9 bases had no gene match. Germline values: CDR1 SEHNR, CDR2 FQNEAQ (reference sequence). CDR3 sequence (DNA): TGTGCCAGCAGCTTAGCCGGCCAGGGGGCCGCTTCCCAGCATTTT. This translates into CASSLAGQGAASQHF.

The genes are TRBV3-1 (or the pseudogene TRBV3-2) and TRBJ2-2; D is unresolved. Germline values: CDR1 LGHDT, CDR2 YNNKEL (reference sequence). The CDR3 sequence is 13 residues long. Trimming left V 1 base short and J 5 bases short, with 5 bases between. In DNA form, the CDR3 reads TGTGCCAGCAGCCAAGTTGTGACCGGGGAGCTGTTTTTT. Translating it yields CASSQVVTGELFF.

As for this clone: Germline is not matched at one junction end, which may reflect a read error. The J gene is TRBJ2-3, the V gene TRBV28, with 7 positions matching TRBD1. Germline CDR1 MDHEN, CDR2 SYDVKM. The CDR3 runs 16 residues. CDR3 residues: CASSLDRAAVTNTQYF. The DNA of the CDR3 is TGTGCCAGCAGTCTAGACAGGGCGGCGGTCACAAATACGCAGTATTTT.

Note on this clone: An end of the junction does not agree with germline; a read error may underlie this. The chain carries TRBV12-3 or TRBV12-4 and TRBJ2-7; D assignment may be TRBD1 or TRBD2 (5 bases each). This CDR3 contains 13 residues. The CDR3 DNA follows: TGTGCCAGCAGTGCCCAAACAGGAGGAGGTACGGACTTC. Protein product: CASSAQTGGGTDF.

This chain connects TRBV6-5 to TRBJ2-7; TRBD2 matches 7 bases. The germline V gene has CDR1 MNHEY and CDR2 SVGAGI. V dropped 4 bases and J dropped 2; count of bases not matched to a gene: 11. The CDR3 has 16 amino acids. The CDR3 reads CASSSRTRLGPYEQYF. DNA of the CDR3: TGTGCCAGCAGTTCCCGGACTAGACTAGGACCCTACGAGCAGTACTTC.

The chain recombines TRBV5-8 with TRBJ2-1; TRBD1 is a possible D gene (5 bases). Germline CDR1 reads SGHTS; CDR2 reads YDEGEE. V was trimmed by 0 bases and J by 0 bases, leaving 7 bases between them. CDR3 length: 15 amino acids. In nucleotides, the CDR3 is TGTGCCAGCAGCTTGGGACAGAGCTCCTACAATGAGCAGTTCTTC. It codes for CASSLGQSSYNEQFF. The full variable domain, with the rest looked up from reference TRBV5-8 and TRBJ2-1, is EAGVTQSPTHLIKTRGQQATLRCSPISGHTSVYWYQQALGLGLQFLLWYDEGEERNRGNFPPRFSGRQFPNYSSELNVNALELEDSALYLCASSLGQSSYNEQFFGPGTRLTVL.

The chain recombines TRBV5-1 with TRBJ2-7; 7 positions match TRBD1. Germline V gene data show CDR1 as SGHRS and CDR2 as YFSETQ. Trimming took 6 bases from V and 5 from J; bases not matched to a gene: 8. CDR3 length: 13 amino acids. The CDR3 DNA reads TGCGCCAGCACCGACAGGGTAGTCAACGAGCAGTACTTC. It translates to CASTDRVVNEQYF.

The CDR3 sequence is CASSLGDSNSPLHF. CDR3 nucleotide sequence: TGTGCCAGCAGCTTGGGCGACAGTAATTCACCCCTCCACTTT. This sequence joins TRBV7-9 and TRBJ1-6; D possibly corresponds to TRBD1 (5 bases). Germline CDR1 is SEHNR and CDR2 is FQNEAQ (reference sequence). The CDR3 consists of 14 residues. V was pared by 3 bases and J by 6 bases, with 9 bases between.

In this sample, this clone turned up a few times. The chain has TRBV21-1 and TRBJ2-7; TRBD2 is taken as the D call from the table, unchecked against the DNA. TRBV21-1 is described as a pseudogene. The CDR3 contains 15 residues. CDR3 loop: CASSRRLAATYEQYF. The CDR3 bases are TGTGCCAGCAGCAGACGATTGGCGGCTACCTACGAGCAGTACTTC.

The genes are TRBV2 and TRBJ2-2; a possible D gene is TRBD2 (5 bases). The V gene lost 4 bases and the J gene lost 6 bases, with 15 bases spanning the gap. The CDR3 runs to 15 residues. Germline V gene data show CDR1 as SNHLY and CDR2 as FYNNEI. The CDR3 coding sequence is TGTGCCAGCAGTGTTGAGGGTTCCCCCGCCGGGGAGCTGTTTTTT. Translating it yields CASSVEGSPAGELFF.

The chain joins TRBV30 to TRBJ1-3; 9 bases match TRBD1. The CDR3 has 12 amino acids. The germline V gene encodes CDR1 GTSNPN and CDR2 SVGIG (reference sequence). The J segment lost 7 bases and the V segment lost 5 bases, leaving 3 bases of the junction unmatched. CDR3 sequence (DNA): TGTGCCTGGGGGACAGGGTTCAACACCATATATTTT. It encodes CAWGTGFNTIYF.

This clone appeared once. CDR3 nucleotides: TGCGCCAGCAGCTTCGGGACAGTCGGAAACACCATATATTTT. Translating it yields CASSFGTVGNTIYF. The rearrangement joins TRBV5-1 to TRBJ1-3; TRBD1 agrees at 7 bases. With 2 bases clipped from V and 4 bases from J, the junction kept 3 bases outside the gene matches. Germline values: CDR1 SGHRS, CDR2 YFSETQ. The CDR3 runs 14 residues.

The CDR3 region is CASSPRRIFTDTQYF. CDR3 nucleotide sequence: TGTGCCAGCTCGCCAAGGCGTATATTCACAGATACGCAGTATTTT. The chain combines TRBV18 with TRBJ2-3; no firm D call. V lost 6 bases and J 2 bases, leaving 15 bases between the germline ends. This CDR3 has 15 residues. Germline assignment: CDR1 KGHSH and CDR2 LQKENI.

CDR3 bases: TGTGCCAGCGGTTATAGCAATCAGCCCCAGCATTTT. Encoded protein: CASGYSNQPQHF. The chain employs TRBV7-2 and TRBJ1-5; D call uncertain. The CDR3 length is 12 residues. V gave up 8 bases and J gave up 0 bases, with 5 bases separating them. Germline CDR1 and CDR2: SGHTA and FQGNSA. The full variable domain, rest sourced from reference TRBV7-2 and TRBJ1-5, is GAGVSQSPSNKVTEKGKDVELRCDPISGHTALYWYRQSLGQGLEFLIYFQGNSAPDKSGLPSDRFSAERTGGSVSTLTIQRTQQEDSAVYLCASGYSNQPQHFGDGTRLSIL.

The genes are TRBV28 and TRBJ1-4, with D uncertain. Germline lookup yields CDR1 MDHEN and CDR2 SYDVKM. This CDR3 region has 15 residues. The V end was cut by 6 bases, the J end by 0 bases, with 11 bases between. The CDR3 reads CASSPLVATNEKLFF. CDR3 sequence (DNA): TGTGCCAGCAGCCCTCTCGTAGCAACTAATGAAAAACTGTTTTTT.

The rearrangement uses TRBV19 and TRBJ1-2, with TRBD1 matching over 9 bases. The CDR3 has 16 amino acids. Germline V gene data show CDR1 as LNHDA and CDR2 as SQIVND (reference sequence). The V and J ends lost 8 bases and 3 bases, in that order; junction bases with no gene match: 13. In nucleotides, the CDR3 is TGTGCCAGTCGGGGCCCGGGACAGGGTCACTACTATGGCTACACCTTC. This encodes CASRGPGQGHYYGYTF.

This clone appeared once. This chain joins TRBV4-1 and TRBJ2-2, with a tentative D call TRBD2 (6 bases). The germline V gene has CDR1 MGHRA and CDR2 YSYEKL. The CDR3 totals 15 residues. V was clipped by 5 bases and J by 1 base, with 11 bases between them. The DNA for the CDR3 is TGCGCCAGCAGCTCGGGACTCCTGAACACCGGGGAGCTGTTTTTT. Translation gives CASSSGLLNTGELFF.